The clone carrying this TCR beta chain was detected a few times. Its antigen is as yet unknown. The CDR3 extends over 16 amino acids. V was clipped by 2 bases and J by 2 bases; unmatched bases: 7. Germline lookup yields CDR1 WSHSY and CDR2 SAAADI. This sample was taken from a study of beta chain features in type 1 diabetes. Study at large: In all, 85 million to 130 million sorted cells from all samples were analyzed.

The investigators reverse transcribed all of the isolated RNA, so they sequenced expressed TCRB transcripts. Several million reads was the average for naive, central memory and regulatory T cell samples. Profiled with immunoSEQ multiplex PCR; TCRdb holds only in-frame clones, not every one. This sample has approximately 470,000 clones, with over 25% found just once. General observations from the study: Reads derived from cDNA could over-represent cells showing high TCR expression.

V is TRBV10-2 and J is TRBJ1-2; 8 positions agree with TRBD1. Sequencing was performed on naive CD4+ T cells from blood. This TCR came from a man in his late teens or twenties in good health. The CDR3 spells CASSEDLRQGNYGYTF. In DNA, the CDR3 is TGCGCCAGCAGTGAGGACTTGAGACAGGGGAACTATGGCTACACCTTC.